The rows below give T cell receptor beta chains drawn from one sample of a study of blood T cell repertoires in COVID-19. Sequencing used immunoSEQ multiplex PCR; TCRdb keeps in-frame clones, though not all of them. Of roughly 53,000 clones in the sample, roughly nine tenths were seen once. Input material: peripheral blood. The source is a woman in her forties with active COVID-19. Both conserved end residues are part of each CDR3. Each record gives: D gene, V gene, clone size, J gene, CDR3 protein, CDR3 DNA. The D gene is left open where the match is weak. The size entry is marked missing in some rows and otherwise reads once, few, many or a size class.

>.|TRBV7-2|.|TRBJ2-2
CASSSVHTGELFF
TGTGCCAGCAGTTCAGTCCACACCGGGGAGCTGTTTTTT
>TRBD1|TRBV7-6|.|TRBJ2-3
CASSFRDREATDTQYF
TGTGCCAGCAGCTTTAGGGACAGGGAGGCCACAGATACGCAGTATTTT
>TRBD1|TRBV6-5|.|TRBJ1-4
CASRGPTGGNEKLFF
TGTGCCAGCAGGGGCCCGACAGGGGGAAATGAAAAACTGTTTTTT
>TRBD1|TRBV10-3|.|TRBJ1-2
CAISEPTGGASAGYTF
TGTGCCATCAGTGAGCCCACAGGGGGCGCCTCGGCTGGCTACACCTTC
>TRBD1|TRBV19|.|TRBJ2-6
CASRTKTGDSGANVLTF
TGTGCCAGTAGAACGAAGACAGGGGACTCTGGGGCCAACGTCCTGACTTTC
>.|TRBV7-8|.|TRBJ2-2
CASSLEPGELFF
TGTGCCAGCAGCTTAGAGCCCGGGGAGCTGTTTTTT
>TRBD2|TRBV5-1|.|TRBJ2-7
CASSLGSGTGGEQYF
TGCGCCAGCAGCTTGGGATCTGGGACGGGAGGCGAGCAGTACTTC
>TRBD1|TRBV18|.|TRBJ1-6
CASSPFSGQGAAYNSPLHF
TGTGCCAGCTCACCATTCTCGGGACAGGGGGCCGCCTATAATTCACCCCTCCACTTT
>.|TRBV10-3|.|TRBJ2-5
CAISVDLSGETQYF
TGTGCCATCAGTGTCGATTTGTCGGGGGAGACCCAGTACTTC
>TRBD1|TRBV19|.|TRBJ2-1
CASSPDRGRGYEQFF
TGTGCCAGTAGCCCGGACAGGGGGCGCGGCTATGAGCAGTTCTTC
>TRBD1|TRBV19|.|TRBJ2-7
CASSRTGGNYEQYF
TGTGCCAGTAGTAGGACAGGGGGAAACTACGAGCAGTACTTC
>TRBD1|TRBV6-2/TRBV6-3|.|TRBJ2-7
CASSYAGQAYEQYF
TGTGCCAGCAGTTACGCGGGACAGGCCTACGAGCAGTACTTC
>TRBD2|TRBV5-1|.|TRBJ2-1
CASSLEASGANEQFF
TGCGCCAGCAGCTTGGAGGCTAGCGGGGCCAATGAGCAGTTCTTC
>.|TRBV11-3|.|TRBJ1-1
CASSLAGRGSTEAFF
TGTGCCAGCAGCTTAGCAGGGAGGGGGAGCACTGAAGCTTTCTTT
>TRBD1|TRBV11-2|.|TRBJ1-2
CASSQLRGRDYGYTF
TGTGCCAGCAGCCAACTCAGGGGGCGCGACTATGGCTACACCTTC
>TRBD2|TRBV11-3|.|TRBJ2-2
CASSFSGDNTGELFF
TGTGCCAGCAGCTTCAGCGGGGACAACACCGGGGAGCTGTTTTTT
>TRBD2|TRBV6-2/TRBV6-3|.|TRBJ2-5
CASSRDGGYQETHYF
TGTGCCAGCAGTCGGGACGGGGGGTACCAAGAGACCCATTACTTC
>.|TRBV3-1/TRBV3-2|once|TRBJ2-3
CASSPPRAWGQYF
TGTGCCAGCAGCCCACCCAGGGCGTGGGGGCAGTATTTT
>TRBD1|TRBV4-1|.|TRBJ1-6
CASSPFVEQGLSPLHF
TGCGCCAGCAGCCCCTTCGTGGAACAGGGGCTTTCACCCCTCCACTTT
>TRBD2|TRBV19|.|TRBJ2-7
CASSTIAGGSYEQYF
TGTGCCAGTAGTACGATAGCGGGGGGCTCCTACGAGCAGTACTTC
>.|TRBV27|.|TRBJ2-1
CASRIRTESYNEQFF
TGTGCCAGCAGAATTCGAACGGAGTCCTACAATGAGCAGTTCTTC
>.|TRBV9|.|TRBJ2-1
CASSQGGDNEQFF
TGTGCCAGCAGTCAAGGGGGGGACAATGAGCAGTTCTTC
>TRBD2|TRBV5-1|.|TRBJ2-3
CASSLVAGSDTQYF
TGCGCCAGCAGCCTAGTAGCGGGGTCAGATACGCAGTATTTT
>TRBD1|TRBV6-6|.|TRBJ1-2
CASRTGPNGYTF
TGTGCCAGCCGGACAGGGCCCAATGGCTACACCTTC
>TRBD1|TRBV6-2/TRBV6-3|.|TRBJ1-2
CASSPDRNYGYTF
TGTGCCAGCAGCCCGGACAGGAACTATGGCTACACCTTC
>.|TRBV5-4|.|TRBJ2-5
CASSPNLATKETQYF
TGTGCCAGCAGCCCAAACCTAGCTACGAAAGAGACCCAGTACTTC
>.|TRBV7-3|.|TRBJ2-6
CASSSDRFGSGANVLTF
TGTGCCAGCAGCTCTGACAGGTTCGGATCTGGGGCCAACGTCCTGACTTTC
>.|TRBV15|.|TRBJ2-7
CATSRDKQQVEQYF
TGTGCCACCAGCAGAGATAAGCAGCAGGTAGAGCAGTACTTC
>TRBD1|TRBV5-1|.|TRBJ1-2
CASSYTGQTRGYTF
TGCGCCAGCAGCTATACGGGACAGACACGTGGCTACACCTTC
>.|TRBV2|.|TRBJ2-5
CASSERGGETQYF
TGTGCCAGCAGTGAGCGTGGAGGAGAGACCCAGTACTTC
>.|TRBV11-2|.|TRBJ2-5
CASSSGQLETQYF
TGTGCCAGCAGCTCCGGACAGTTAGAGACCCAGTACTTC
>TRBD2|TRBV5-4|.|TRBJ2-1
CASSFLAGYEQFF
TGTGCCAGCAGCTTCCTAGCGGGCTATGAGCAGTTCTTC
>TRBD1|TRBV14|.|TRBJ1-2
CASSPLMGQGNGYGYTF
TGTGCCAGCAGCCCCCTCATGGGACAGGGCAATGGCTATGGCTACACCTTC
>TRBD1|TRBV3-1/TRBV3-2|.|TRBJ1-3
CASSQGSGGLGNTIYF
TGTGCCAGCAGCCAAGGATCAGGGGGCCTTGGAAACACCATATATTTT
>.|TRBV5-1|.|TRBJ2-4
CASSREQGKLAKNIQYF
TGCGCCAGCAGCCGCGAACAGGGAAAGCTAGCCAAAAACATTCAGTACTTC
>.|TRBV19|.|TRBJ2-4
CASSAGQIAKNIQYF
TGTGCCAGTAGTGCGGGACAGATAGCCAAAAACATTCAGTACTTC
>TRBD2|TRBV4-2|once|TRBJ2-3
CASSQGGGTDTQYF
TGTGCCAGCAGCCAAGGCGGGGGGACAGATACGCAGTATTTT
>.|TRBV10-3|.|TRBJ2-3
CAISESGSTDTQYF
TGTGCCATCAGTGAGTCCGGGAGCACAGATACGCAGTATTTT
>.|TRBV5-1|.|TRBJ2-4
CASSEDTIQYF
TGCGCCAGCAGCGAGGACACGATTCAGTACTTC
>TRBD1|TRBV6-5|.|TRBJ1-2
CATLLDRGYYGYTF
TGTGCCACCTTACTGGACAGGGGGTATTATGGCTACACCTTC
>.|TRBV15|.|TRBJ1-1
CATSRGVALNTEAFF
TGTGCCACCAGCCGCGGGGTCGCCCTAAACACTGAAGCTTTCTTT
>TRBD1|TRBV5-4|.|TRBJ1-2
CASSLQGVYNGYTF
TGTGCCAGCAGCTTACAGGGGGTCTATAATGGCTACACCTTC
>TRBD2|TRBV12-5|.|TRBJ2-5
CASGILAGAPPGGQYF
TGTGCTAGTGGTATCCTAGCGGGGGCCCCCCCGGGGGGCCAGTACTTC
>.|TRBV7-2|.|TRBJ2-7
CASSSGPLGYEQYF
TGTGCCAGCAGCTCTGGGCCCCTGGGCTACGAGCAGTACTTC
>TRBD1|TRBV5-1|.|TRBJ2-2
CASSLEGTGGRGELFF
TGCGCCAGCAGCTTGGAGGGGACAGGAGGAAGGGGGGAGCTGTTTTTT
>.|TRBV11-3|.|TRBJ2-7
CASSLVSEGYEQYF
TGTGCCAGCAGCTTAGTCTCGGAGGGTTACGAGCAGTACTTC
>TRBD1|TRBV3-1/TRBV3-2|few|TRBJ1-1
CASSPGARGLKAFF
TGTGCCAGCAGCCCCGGTGCCAGGGGGCTAAAAGCTTTCTTT
>.|TRBV7-6|.|TRBJ2-7
CASSFSIGAGYEQYF
TGTGCCAGCAGCTTTTCTATTGGGGCCGGGTACGAGCAGTACTTC
>.|TRBV7-2|.|TRBJ2-3
CASSGDGTDTQYF
TGTGCCAGCAGCGGAGATGGGACAGATACGCAGTATTTT
>.|TRBV7-2|few|TRBJ1-5
CASSLGGGQPQHF
TGTGCCAGCAGCTTAGGCGGTGGTCAGCCCCAGCATTTT
>TRBD1|TRBV4-1|.|TRBJ2-2
CASSQPPRGQNTGELFF
TGCGCCAGCAGCCAACCTCCCAGGGGGCAGAACACCGGGGAGCTGTTTTTT
>TRBD1|TRBV29-1|.|TRBJ1-3
CSVEAPGQRNTIYF
TGCAGCGTGGAAGCTCCGGGACAGAGAAACACCATATATTTT
>TRBD1|TRBV29-1|.|TRBJ1-2
CSVAGTGNGYTF
TGCAGCGTTGCTGGGACAGGGAATGGCTACACCTTC
>.|TRBV14|.|TRBJ1-3
CASSQDGGALSSGNTIYF
TGTGCCAGCAGCCAAGATGGAGGGGCACTCAGCTCTGGAAACACCATATATTTT
>.|TRBV19|once|TRBJ1-6
CASSTKGGAPLHF
TGTGCCAGTAGTACCAAAGGGGGAGCACCCCTCCACTTT
>TRBD1|TRBV3-1/TRBV3-2|.|TRBJ2-5
CASSRAPTGGSWETQYF
TGTGCCAGCAGCCGAGCCCCAACAGGGGGCTCCTGGGAGACCCAGTACTTC